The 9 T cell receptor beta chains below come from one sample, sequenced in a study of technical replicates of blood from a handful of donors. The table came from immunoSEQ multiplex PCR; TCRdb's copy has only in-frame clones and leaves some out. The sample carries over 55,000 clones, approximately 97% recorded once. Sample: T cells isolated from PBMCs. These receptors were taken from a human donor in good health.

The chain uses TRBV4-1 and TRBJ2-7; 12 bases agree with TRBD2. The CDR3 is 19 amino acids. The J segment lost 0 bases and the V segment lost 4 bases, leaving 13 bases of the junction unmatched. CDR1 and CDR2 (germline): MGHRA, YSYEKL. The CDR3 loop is CASSLNLETSGSYSYEQYF. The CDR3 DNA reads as TGCGCCAGCAGCCTCAACTTGGAGACTAGCGGGAGCTACTCCTACGAGCAGTACTTC.

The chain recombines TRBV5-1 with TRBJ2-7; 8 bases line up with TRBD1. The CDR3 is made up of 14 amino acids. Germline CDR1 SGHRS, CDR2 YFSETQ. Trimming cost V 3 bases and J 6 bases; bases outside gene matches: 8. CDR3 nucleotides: TGCGCCAGCAGCTCCGGGACAGGCGAAACCGAGCAGTACTTC. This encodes CASSSGTGETEQYF.

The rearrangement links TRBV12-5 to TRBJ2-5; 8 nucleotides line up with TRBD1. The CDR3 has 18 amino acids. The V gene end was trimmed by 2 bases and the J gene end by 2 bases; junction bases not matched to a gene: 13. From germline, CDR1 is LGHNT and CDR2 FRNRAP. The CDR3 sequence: CASGLRLPGTGKQETQYF. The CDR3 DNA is TGTGCTAGTGGTTTGAGACTCCCCGGGACAGGTAAACAAGAGACCCAGTACTTC.

The CDR3 here is CAWSVVLGAGGEQFF. In nucleotides, the CDR3 is TGTGCCTGGAGTGTAGTTTTGGGGGCTGGGGGTGAGCAGTTCTTC. The V gene is TRBV30, the J gene TRBJ2-1; D possibly corresponds to TRBD1 (6 bases). The CDR3 is 15 amino acids. Trimming took 0 bases from V and 9 from J, leaving 18 bases between them. The germline V gene has CDR1 GTSNPN and CDR2 SVGIG (reference sequence).

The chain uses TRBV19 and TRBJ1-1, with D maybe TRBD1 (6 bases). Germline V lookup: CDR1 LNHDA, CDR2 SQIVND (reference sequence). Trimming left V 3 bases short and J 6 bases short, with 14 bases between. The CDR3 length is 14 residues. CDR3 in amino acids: CASSIGGRLAEAFF. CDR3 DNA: TGTGCCAGTAGTATTGGGGGCCGCCTTGCTGAAGCTTTCTTT.

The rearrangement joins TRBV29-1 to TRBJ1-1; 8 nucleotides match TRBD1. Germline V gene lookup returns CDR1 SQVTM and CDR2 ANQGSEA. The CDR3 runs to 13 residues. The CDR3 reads CRGTGPDYAEAFF. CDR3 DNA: TGCAGGGGGACAGGCCCTGACTACGCTGAAGCTTTCTTT.

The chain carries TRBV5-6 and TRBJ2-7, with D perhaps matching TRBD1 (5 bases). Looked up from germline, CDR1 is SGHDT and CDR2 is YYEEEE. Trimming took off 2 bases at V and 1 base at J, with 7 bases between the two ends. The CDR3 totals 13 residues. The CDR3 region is CASSFYRSYEQYF. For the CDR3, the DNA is TGTGCCAGCAGCTTTTACAGGTCCTACGAGCAGTACTTC.

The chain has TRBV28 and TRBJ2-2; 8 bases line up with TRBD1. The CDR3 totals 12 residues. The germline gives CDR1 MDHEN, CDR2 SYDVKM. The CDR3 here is CSTQGDTGELFF. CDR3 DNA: TGTTCCACACAGGGGGACACCGGGGAGCTGTTTTTT.

The chain's CDR3 is CASSVAERTGELFF. The CDR3 bases are TGTGCCAGCAGCGTAGCAGAGCGAACCGGGGAGCTGTTTTTT. This chain joins TRBV9 and TRBJ2-2; the D is unclear. The V end was cut by 0 bases, the J end by 5 bases, with 8 bases between. Germline V lookup: CDR1 SGDLS, CDR2 YYNGEE. The CDR3 covers 14 residues.